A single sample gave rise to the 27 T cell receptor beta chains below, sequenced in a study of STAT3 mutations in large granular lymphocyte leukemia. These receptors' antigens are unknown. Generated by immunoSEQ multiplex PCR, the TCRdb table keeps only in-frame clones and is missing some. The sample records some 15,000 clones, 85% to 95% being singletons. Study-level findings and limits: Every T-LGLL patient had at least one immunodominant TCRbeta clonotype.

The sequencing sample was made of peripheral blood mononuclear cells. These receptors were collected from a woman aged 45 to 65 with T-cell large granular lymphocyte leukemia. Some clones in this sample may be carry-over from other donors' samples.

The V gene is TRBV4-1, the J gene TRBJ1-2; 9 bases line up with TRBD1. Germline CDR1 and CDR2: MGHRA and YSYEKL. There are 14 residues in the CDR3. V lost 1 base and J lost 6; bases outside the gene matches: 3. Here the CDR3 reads CASSQVGTGNGYTF. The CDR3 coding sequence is TGCGCCAGCAGCCAAGTAGGGACAGGGAATGGCTACACCTTC.

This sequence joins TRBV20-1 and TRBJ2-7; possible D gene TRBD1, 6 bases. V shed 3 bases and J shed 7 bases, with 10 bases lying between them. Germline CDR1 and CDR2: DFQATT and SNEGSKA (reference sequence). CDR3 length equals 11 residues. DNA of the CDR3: TGCAGTGCTAGCAGGGGCAGAGAGCAGTACTTC. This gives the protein CSASRGREQYF.

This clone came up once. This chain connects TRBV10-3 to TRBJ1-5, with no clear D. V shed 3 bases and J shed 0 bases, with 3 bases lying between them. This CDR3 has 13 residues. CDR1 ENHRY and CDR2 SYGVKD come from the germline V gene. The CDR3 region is CAISEGSNQPQHF. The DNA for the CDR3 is TGTGCCATCAGTGAAGGTAGCAATCAGCCCCAGCATTTT.

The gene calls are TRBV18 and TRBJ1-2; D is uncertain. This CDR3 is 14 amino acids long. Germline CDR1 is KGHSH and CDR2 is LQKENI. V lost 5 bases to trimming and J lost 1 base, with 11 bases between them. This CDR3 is CASSSPTDNYGYTF. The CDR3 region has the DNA TGTGCCAGCTCATCCCCGACGGATAACTATGGCTACACCTTC.

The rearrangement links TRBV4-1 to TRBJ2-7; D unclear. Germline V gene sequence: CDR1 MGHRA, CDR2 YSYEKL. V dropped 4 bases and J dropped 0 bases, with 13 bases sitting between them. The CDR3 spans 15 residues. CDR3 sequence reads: CASSRDGISSYEQYF. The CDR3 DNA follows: TGCGCCAGCAGCCGCGACGGAATAAGCTCCTACGAGCAGTACTTC.

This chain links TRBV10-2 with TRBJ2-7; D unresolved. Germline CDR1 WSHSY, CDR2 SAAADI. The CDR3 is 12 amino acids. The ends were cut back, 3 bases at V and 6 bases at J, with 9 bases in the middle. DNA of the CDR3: TGCGCCAGCAGTGATAGGTCCGGCGAGCAGTACTTC. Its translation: CASSDRSGEQYF.

CDR3 loop: CASSFAGAPDTQYF. The CDR3 region has the DNA TGCGCCAGCAGCTTTGCGGGAGCGCCAGATACGCAGTATTTT. The rearrangement links TRBV5-1 to TRBJ2-3; 7 bases are a match to TRBD2. Germline CDR1 and CDR2: SGHRS and YFSETQ. The trim removed 2 bases at V and 4 bases at J, leaving 4 bases unmatched. The length of the CDR3 is 14 residues.

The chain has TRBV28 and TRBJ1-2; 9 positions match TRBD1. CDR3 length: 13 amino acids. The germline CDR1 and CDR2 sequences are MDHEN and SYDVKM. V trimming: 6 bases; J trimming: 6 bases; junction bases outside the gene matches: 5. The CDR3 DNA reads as TGTGCCAGCAGGGAGACAGGGGGTCATGGCTACACCTTC. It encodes CASRETGGHGYTF.

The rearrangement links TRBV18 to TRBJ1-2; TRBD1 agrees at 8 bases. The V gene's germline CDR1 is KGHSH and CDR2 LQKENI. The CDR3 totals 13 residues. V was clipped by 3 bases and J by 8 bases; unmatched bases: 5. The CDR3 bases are TGTGCCAGCTCACCTCAGGGGGCTAGGGGCTACACCTTC. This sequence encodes CASSPQGARGYTF.

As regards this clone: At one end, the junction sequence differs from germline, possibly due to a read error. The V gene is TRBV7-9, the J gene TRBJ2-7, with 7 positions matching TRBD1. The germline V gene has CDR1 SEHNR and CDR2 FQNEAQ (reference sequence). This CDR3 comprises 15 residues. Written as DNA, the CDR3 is TGTGCCAGCAGCAAGGGGGCCCAGGGTTCCTACGAGCAGTATTTC. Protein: CASSKGAQGSYEQYF.

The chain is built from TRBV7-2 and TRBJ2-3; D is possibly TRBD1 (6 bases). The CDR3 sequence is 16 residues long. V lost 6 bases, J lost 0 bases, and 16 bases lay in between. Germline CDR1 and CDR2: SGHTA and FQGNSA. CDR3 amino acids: CASSQGHLLSTDTQYF. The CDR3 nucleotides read TGTGCCAGCAGTCAGGGACATCTGCTTAGCACAGATACGCAGTATTTT. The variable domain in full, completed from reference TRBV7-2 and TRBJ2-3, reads GAGVSQSPSNKVTEKGKDVELRCDPISGHTALYWYRQSLGQGLEFLIYFQGNSAPDKSGLPSDRFSAERTGGSVSTLTIQRTQQEDSAVYLCASSQGHLLSTDTQYFGPGTRLTVL.

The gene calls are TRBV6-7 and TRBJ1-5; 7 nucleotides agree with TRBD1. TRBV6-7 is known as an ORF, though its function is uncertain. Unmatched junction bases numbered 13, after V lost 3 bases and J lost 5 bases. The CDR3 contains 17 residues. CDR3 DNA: TGTGCCAGCAGTTATGGACAGGACAGGACACACTATCAGCCCCAGCATTTT. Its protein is CASSYGQDRTHYQPQHF.

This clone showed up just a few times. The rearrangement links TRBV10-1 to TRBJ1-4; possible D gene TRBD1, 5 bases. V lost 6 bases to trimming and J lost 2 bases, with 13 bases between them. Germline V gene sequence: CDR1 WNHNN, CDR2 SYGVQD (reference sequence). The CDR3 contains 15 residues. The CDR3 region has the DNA TGCGCCAGCAGGGTGGTGGGGGACACTAATGAAAAACTGTTTTTT. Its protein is CASRVVGDTNEKLFF.

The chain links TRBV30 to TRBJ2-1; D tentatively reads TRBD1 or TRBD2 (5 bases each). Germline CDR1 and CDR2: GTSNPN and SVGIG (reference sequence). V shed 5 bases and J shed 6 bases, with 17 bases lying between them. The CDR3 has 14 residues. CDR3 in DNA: TGTGCCTGGGGATCAGGCATGGGGACCAATGAGCAGTTCTTC. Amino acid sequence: CAWGSGMGTNEQFF.

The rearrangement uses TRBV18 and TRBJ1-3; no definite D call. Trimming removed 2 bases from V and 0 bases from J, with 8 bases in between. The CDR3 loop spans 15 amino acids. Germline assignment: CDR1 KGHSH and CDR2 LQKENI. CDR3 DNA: TGTGCCAGCTCACCAGAGGGTCGCTCTGGAAACACCATATATTTT. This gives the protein CASSPEGRSGNTIYF.

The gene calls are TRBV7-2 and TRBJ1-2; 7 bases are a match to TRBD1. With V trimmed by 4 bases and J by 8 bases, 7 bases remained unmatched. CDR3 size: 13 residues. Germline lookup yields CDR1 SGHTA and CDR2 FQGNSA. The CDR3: CASSYGQVGGYTF. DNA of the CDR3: TGTGCCAGCAGCTACGGACAGGTAGGGGGCTACACCTTC.

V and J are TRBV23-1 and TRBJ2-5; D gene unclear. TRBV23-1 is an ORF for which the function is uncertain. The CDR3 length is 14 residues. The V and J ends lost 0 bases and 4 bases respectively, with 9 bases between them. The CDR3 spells CASSQSAVLETQYF. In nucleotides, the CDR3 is TGCGCCAGCAGTCAATCTGCGGTGCTAGAGACCCAGTACTTC.

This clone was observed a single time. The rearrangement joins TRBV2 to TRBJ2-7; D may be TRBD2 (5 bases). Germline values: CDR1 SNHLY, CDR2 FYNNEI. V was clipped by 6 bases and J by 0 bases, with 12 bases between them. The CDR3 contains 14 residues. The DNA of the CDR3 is TGTGCCAGCAGCGGCCCTACTAGCTCCTACGAGCAGTACTTC. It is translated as CASSGPTSSYEQYF.

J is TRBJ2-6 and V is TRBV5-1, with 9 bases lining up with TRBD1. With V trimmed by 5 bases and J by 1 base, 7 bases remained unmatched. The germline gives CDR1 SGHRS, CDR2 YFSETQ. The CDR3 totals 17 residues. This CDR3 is CASREDRGTSGANVLTF. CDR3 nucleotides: TGCGCCAGCAGAGAGGACAGGGGCACATCTGGGGCCAACGTCCTGACTTTC.

CDR3 coding DNA: TGTGCCAGCAGCTTGACAGGGGGAACCTACGAGCAGTACTTC. This codes for CASSLTGGTYEQYF. The gene calls are TRBV5-6 and TRBJ2-7, with 8 bases fitting TRBD1. The CDR3 consists of 14 residues. The germline CDR1 and CDR2 sequences are SGHDT and YYEEEE. With 1 base clipped from V and 2 bases from J, the junction kept 2 bases outside the gene matches. The variable domain in full, with the rest retrieved from reference TRBV5-6 and TRBJ2-7, is DAGVTQSPTHLIKTRGQQVTLRCSPKSGHDTVSWYQQALGQGPQFIFQYYEEEERQRGNFPDRFSGHQFPNYSSELNVNALLLGDSALYLCASSLTGGTYEQYFGPGTRLTVT.

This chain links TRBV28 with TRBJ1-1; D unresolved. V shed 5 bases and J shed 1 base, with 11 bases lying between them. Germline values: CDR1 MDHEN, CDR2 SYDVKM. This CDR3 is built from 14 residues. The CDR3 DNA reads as TGTGCCAGCAGTCCCCCAGGTCGGAACACTGAAGCTTTCTTT. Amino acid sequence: CASSPPGRNTEAFF.

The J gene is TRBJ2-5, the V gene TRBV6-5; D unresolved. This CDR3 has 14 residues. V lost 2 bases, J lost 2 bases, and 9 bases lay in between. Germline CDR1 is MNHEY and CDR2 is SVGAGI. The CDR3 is CASSYTQEQETQYF. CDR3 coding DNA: TGTGCCAGCAGTTACACCCAGGAACAAGAGACCCAGTACTTC.

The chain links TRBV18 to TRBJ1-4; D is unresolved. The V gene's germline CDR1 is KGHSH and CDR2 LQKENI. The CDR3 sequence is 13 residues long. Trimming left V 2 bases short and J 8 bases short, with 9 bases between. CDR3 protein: CASSPSRTEKLFF. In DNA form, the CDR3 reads TGTGCCAGCTCACCATCTCGGACCGAAAAACTGTTTTTT. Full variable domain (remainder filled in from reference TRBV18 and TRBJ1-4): NAGVMQNPRHLVRRRGQEARLRCSPMKGHSHVYWYRQLPEEGLKFMVYLQKENIIDESGMPKERFSAEFPKEGPSILRIQQVVRGDSAAYFCASSPSRTEKLFFGSGTQLSVL.

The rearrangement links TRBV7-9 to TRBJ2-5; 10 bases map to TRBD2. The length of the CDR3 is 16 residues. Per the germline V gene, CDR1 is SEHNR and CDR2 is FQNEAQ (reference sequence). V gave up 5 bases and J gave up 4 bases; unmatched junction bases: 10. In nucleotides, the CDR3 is TGTGCCAGCAGCCCCCCCATTCTAGCGGGAGTAGAGACCCAGTACTTC. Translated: CASSPPILAGVETQYF.

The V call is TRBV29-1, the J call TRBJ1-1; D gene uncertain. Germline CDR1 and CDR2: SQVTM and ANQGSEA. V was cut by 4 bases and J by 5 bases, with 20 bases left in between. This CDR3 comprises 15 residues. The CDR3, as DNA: TGCAGCGTTGTCCTTGAGTCCGTCCGAGGAACTGAAGCTTTCTTT. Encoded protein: CSVVLESVRGTEAFF.

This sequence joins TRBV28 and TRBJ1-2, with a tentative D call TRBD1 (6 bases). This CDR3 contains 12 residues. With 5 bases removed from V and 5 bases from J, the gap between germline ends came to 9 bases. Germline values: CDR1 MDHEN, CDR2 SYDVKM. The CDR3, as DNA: TGTGCCAGCAGTCGGACAGAGTATGGCTACACCTTC. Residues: CASSRTEYGYTF.

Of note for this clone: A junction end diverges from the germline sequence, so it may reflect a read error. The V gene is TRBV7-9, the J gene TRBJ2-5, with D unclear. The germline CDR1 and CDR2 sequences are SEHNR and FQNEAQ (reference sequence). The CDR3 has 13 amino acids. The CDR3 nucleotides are TGTGCCAGCAGCTTAACAAACGGAGAGAGCCAGTACTTC. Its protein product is CASSLTNGESQYF.